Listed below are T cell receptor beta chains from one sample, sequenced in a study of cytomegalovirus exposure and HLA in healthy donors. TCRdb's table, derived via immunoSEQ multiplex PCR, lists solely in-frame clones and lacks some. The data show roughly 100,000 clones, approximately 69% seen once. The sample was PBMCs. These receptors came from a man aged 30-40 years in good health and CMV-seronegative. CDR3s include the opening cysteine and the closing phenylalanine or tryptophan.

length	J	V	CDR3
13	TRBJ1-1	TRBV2	CATDREIGTEAFF
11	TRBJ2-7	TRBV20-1	CSADNSYEQYF
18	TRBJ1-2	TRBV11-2	CASSLGPRDRAPPYGYTF
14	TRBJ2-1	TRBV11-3	CASSLLRQGGEQFF
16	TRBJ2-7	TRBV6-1	CASTDPATSGTYEQYF
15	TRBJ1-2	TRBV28	CASSGGVAVRYGYTF
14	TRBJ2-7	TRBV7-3	CASSEAGSRYEQYF
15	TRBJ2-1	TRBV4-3	CASSQGSGSLNEQFF
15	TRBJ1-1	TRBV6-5	CASTLNRGPRPEAFF
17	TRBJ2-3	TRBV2	CARLPPLAGDATDTQYF
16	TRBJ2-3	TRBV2	CASRLGTSVSTDTQYF
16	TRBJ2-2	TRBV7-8	CASSLLRPGVTGELFF
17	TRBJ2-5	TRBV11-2	CASSFRREGLYPETQYF
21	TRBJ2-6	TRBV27	CASSPTPAQGNPLAGANVLTF
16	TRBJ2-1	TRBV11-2	CASSLWDSDENNEQFF
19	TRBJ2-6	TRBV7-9	CASSRPWDRGSTGANVLTF
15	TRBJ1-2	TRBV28	CASSLPGGAYYGYTF
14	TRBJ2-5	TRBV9	CASSVQGGWETQYF
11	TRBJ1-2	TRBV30	CAWSGLALGTF
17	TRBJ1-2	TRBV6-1	CASSEALQGKTYYGYTF
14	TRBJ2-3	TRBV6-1	CASRQTGLTDTQYF
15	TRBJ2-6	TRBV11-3	CASSLTGVGANVLTF
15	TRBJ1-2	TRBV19	CASSMTGLGNYGYTF
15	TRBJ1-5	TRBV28	CASNPRRGSGQPQHF
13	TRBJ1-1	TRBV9	CASSVDWNTEAFF
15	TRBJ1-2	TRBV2	CASSEIFRTSNGYTF
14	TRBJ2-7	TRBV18	CASSGGGIPYEQYF
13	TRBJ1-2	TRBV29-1	CSVPRGIGYGYTF
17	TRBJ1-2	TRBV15	CATSRDQTTGTGYGYTF
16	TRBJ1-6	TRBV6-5	CASSYKGPVSGSPLHF
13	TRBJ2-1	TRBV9	CASSVARGNEQFF
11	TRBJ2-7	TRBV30	CAWSLSFEQYF
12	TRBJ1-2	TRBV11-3	CASSEARNGYTF
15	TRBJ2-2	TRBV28	CASNSYDRLTGELFF
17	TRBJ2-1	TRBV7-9	CASSTGLAGLTYNEQFF
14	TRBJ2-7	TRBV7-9	CASSSPGQGYEQYF
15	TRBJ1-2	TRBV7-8	CASSSRTSPSYGYTF
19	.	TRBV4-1	CASSQGPGTSGTSSYEQYF
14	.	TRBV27	CASSHRTGAYEQYF
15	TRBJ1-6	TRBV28	CASSPLDRDDSPLHF
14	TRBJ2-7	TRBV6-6	CASISGTGLSEQYF
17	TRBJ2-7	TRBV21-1	CASSPSRGGPLSYEQYF
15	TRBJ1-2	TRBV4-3	CASSQGIGGDYGYTF
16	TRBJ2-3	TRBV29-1	CSVEGGKTVGTDTQYF
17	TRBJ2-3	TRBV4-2	CASSRWTSGTSTDTQYF
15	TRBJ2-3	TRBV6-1	CASRAKAGGQDTQYF
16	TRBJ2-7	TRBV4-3	CASSQERGRATYEQYF
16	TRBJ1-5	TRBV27	CASSLTGGRGNQPQHF
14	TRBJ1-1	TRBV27	CASSYGTRLAEAFF
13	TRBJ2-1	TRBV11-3	CASGTSGYNEQFF
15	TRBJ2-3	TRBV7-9	CASSLGHPSGDTQYF
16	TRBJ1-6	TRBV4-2	CASSQDQGAFNSPLHF
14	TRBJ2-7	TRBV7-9	CASSSEGRVHEQYF
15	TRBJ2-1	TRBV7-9	CASSLGTGSNNEQFF